This TCR beta chain was obtained from a study of shared clonotypes between healthy human individuals. Study observations and caveats: On the whole, naive subsets had larger estimated richness than memory subsets had.

The V and J ends lost 4 bases and 8 bases, in that order; junction bases with no gene match: 10. The CDR3 is 14 residues long. Germline CDR1 SGHDN, CDR2 FVKESK. Sequencing was performed with immunoSEQ multiplex PCR; in TCRdb, only in-frame clones are kept and a portion is missing. The sample lists 1.5 million to 2.5 million clones; approximately 94% were seen once. Naive CD8 populations comprised CD45RO-negative cells positively selected for CCR7, excluding terminally differentiated effector memory CD45RA+ cells. A word on this clone: Its antigen is unidentified.

The chain joins TRBV14 to TRBJ1-1, with TRBD1 identical over 7 bases. This receptor was obtained from a man aged 18 to 35 in good health. The sample taken for sequencing was naive CD8+ T cells sorted from blood. CDR3 residues: CASSPPTRQGEAFF. The CDR3 DNA reads as TGTGCCAGCAGCCCCCCCACGAGACAGGGCGAAGCTTTCTTT.